This TCR beta chain derives from a study of T cell clonotyping in hematopoietic cell transplantation. The table came from immunoSEQ multiplex PCR; TCRdb's copy has only in-frame clones and leaves some out. The sample contains tens of thousands of clones, about 96% of which appear only once. CDR3 length equals 15 residues. Trimming left V 2 bases short and J 7 bases short, with 12 bases between. Germline CDR1 and CDR2: MGHRA and YSYEKL. Time point meaning: recipient sample about 28 days before transplant, after cytoreduction. Samples: about 28 days before transplant, then days 30, 100 and 180 after. This specimen was peripheral blood mononuclear cells, taken before stem cell transplant. The chain joins TRBV4-1 to TRBJ1-6; weak D call: TRBD1 (6 bases). This clonotype originated in a woman aged 45-65 years with acute myeloid leukemia. Some clones in this sample may be carry-over from other donors' samples. The CDR3 region is CASSQPDRPNSPLHF. In DNA form, the CDR3 reads TGCGCCAGCAGCCAACCCGACAGGCCCAATTCACCCCTCCACTTT.